This T cell receptor beta chain was found in a study of blood T cell repertoires in COVID-19. Study background: Samples taken during acute and convalescent COVID-19 were collected in the United States, Italy and Spain.

The junction had 9 bases not matched to a gene; V was cut back by 4 bases and J by 3 bases. From germline, CDR1 is SGHRS and CDR2 YFSETQ. The CDR3 extends over 16 amino acids. Per the study methods: Researchers report that nucleated cell counts were estimated from reference gene primer amplification. The repertoire was sequenced with immunoSEQ multiplex PCR; TCRdb's copy has only in-frame clones and lacks some. Clone size and the V and J calls come from that table; the DNA yielded D and trimming. This sample has some 150,000 clones; around 81% occur once, and the top ten carry over 7.5%. The material sequenced was peripheral blood. This chain joins TRBV5-1 and TRBJ1-1; 10 nucleotides match TRBD1. The sequence was obtained from an older woman with active or convalescent COVID-19. The CDR3 nucleotides are TGCGCCAGCAGCCCTGACAGGGGGCTTTTGTACACTGAAGCTTTCTTT. Protein product: CASSPDRGLLYTEAFF. Together with reference TRBV5-1 and TRBJ1-1, the CDR3 gives the full variable domain: KAGVTQTPRYLIKTRGQQVTLSCSPISGHRSVSWYQQTPGQGLQFLFEYFSETQRNKGNFPGRFSGRQFSNSRSEMNVSTLELGDSALYLCASSPDRGLLYTEAFFGQGTRLTVV.